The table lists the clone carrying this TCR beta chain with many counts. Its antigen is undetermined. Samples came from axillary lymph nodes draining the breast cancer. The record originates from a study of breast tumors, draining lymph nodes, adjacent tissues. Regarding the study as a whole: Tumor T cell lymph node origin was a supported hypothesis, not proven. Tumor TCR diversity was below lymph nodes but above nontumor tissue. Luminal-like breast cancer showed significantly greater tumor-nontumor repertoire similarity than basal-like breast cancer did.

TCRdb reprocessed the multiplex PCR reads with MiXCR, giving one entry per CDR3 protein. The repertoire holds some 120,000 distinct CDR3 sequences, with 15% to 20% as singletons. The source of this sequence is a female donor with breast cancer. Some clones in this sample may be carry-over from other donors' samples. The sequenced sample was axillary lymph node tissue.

This CDR3 reads CAIKASGGQRETQYF. The CDR3 DNA sequence: TGTGCCATCAAGGCTAGCGGGGGTCAGAGGGAGACCCAGTACTTC. The chain recombines TRBV10-3 with TRBJ2-5; TRBD2 agrees at 10 bases. V gave up 7 bases and J gave up 5 bases; unmatched junction bases: 10. Germline V lookup: CDR1 ENHRY, CDR2 SYGVKD. This CDR3 is 15 amino acids long.